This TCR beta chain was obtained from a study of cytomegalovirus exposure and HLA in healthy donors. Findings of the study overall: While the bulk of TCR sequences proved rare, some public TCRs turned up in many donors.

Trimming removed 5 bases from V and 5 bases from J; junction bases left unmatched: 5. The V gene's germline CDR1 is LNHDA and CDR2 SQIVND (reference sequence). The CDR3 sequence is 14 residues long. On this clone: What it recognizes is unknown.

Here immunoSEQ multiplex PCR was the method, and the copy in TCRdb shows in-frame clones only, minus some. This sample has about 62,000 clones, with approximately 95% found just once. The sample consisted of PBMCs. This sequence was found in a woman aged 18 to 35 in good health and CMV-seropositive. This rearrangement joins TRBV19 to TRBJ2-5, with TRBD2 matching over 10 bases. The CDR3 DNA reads TGTGCCAGTAGTGAAGCGGGGGGGCCCGAGACCCAGTACTTC. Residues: CASSEAGGPETQYF. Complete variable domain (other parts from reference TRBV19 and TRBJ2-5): DGGITQSPKYLFRKEGQNVTLSCEQNLNHDAMYWYRQDPGQGLRLIYYSQIVNDFQKGDIAEGYSVSREKKESFPLTVTSAQKNPTAFYLCASSEAGGPETQYFGPGTRLLVL.